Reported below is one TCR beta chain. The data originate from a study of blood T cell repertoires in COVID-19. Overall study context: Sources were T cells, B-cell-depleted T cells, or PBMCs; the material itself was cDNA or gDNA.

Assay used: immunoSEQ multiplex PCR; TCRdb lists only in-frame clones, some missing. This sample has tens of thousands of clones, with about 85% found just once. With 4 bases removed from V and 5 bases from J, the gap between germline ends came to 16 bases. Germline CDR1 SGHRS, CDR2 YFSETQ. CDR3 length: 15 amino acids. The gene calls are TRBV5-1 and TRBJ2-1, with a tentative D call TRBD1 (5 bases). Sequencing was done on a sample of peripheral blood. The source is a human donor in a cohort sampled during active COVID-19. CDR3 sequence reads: CASSRGPIADNEQFF. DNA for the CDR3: TGCGCCAGCAGCAGGGGCCCGATCGCCGACAATGAGCAGTTCTTC.